This entry is about one T cell receptor beta chain. This clonotype has ten or more counts. Its antigen is still unknown. Per-base quality was not reported, and no clone a single base away is much larger than it. The data derive from a study of T cells in Graves' hyperthyroidism and ophthalmopathy (dated by TCRdb to about 2019). About the study as a whole: Peripheral blood was sampled at the time of initial diagnosis, prior to any treatment. To identify TCR V-J signatures that set the groups apart, the researchers used a discovery cohort of roughly 100 patients, made up of under 45 with Graves' ophthalmopathy and some 55 with stable Graves' hyperthyroidism. An independent validation cohort of under 20 hyperthyroidism patients and 17 patients who later progressed to ophthalmopathy tested prospective prediction of ophthalmopathy. The 100 discovery patients were divided at random into training and test sets in a 7:3 ratio. In addition, the study compared T-cell repertoires in thyroid tissue and in blood from about 6 Graves' hyperthyroidism patients. Following sampling, methimazole starting at 30 mg daily was given to hyperthyroidism patients, and high-dose intravenous methylprednisolone was given to ophthalmopathy patients. TCR Vbeta CDR3 sequencing of roughly 140 peripheral blood samples (43 ophthalmopathy, 75 or so hyperthyroidism and approximately 17 progressor patients) is reported in the paper. The investigation overall reported the following: No statistical method was used to set the sample size in advance, and investigators knew the group allocation. Ophthalmopathy was separated from stable hyperthyroidism by a 13 V-J signature model, with around 90% sensitivity and roughly 81% specificity obtained in cross-validation and 80%/75% obtained in testing. During validation, the model predicted progression to ophthalmopathy a median of around 7 months ahead of onset, with around 65% sensitivity and less than 85% specificity. Most expanded thyroid clonotypes (frequency above 0.001) were also detected in blood, suggesting blood repertoires may reflect thyroid immune responses.

Stable Graves' hyperthyroidism was defined as the absence of progression to ophthalmopathy over 18 months of follow-up. The hyperthyroidism patients were between 18 and 65 years old and newly diagnosed, with a disease duration of less than 2 months. The study excluded patients with uncontrolled infections, other autoimmune diseases, pregnancy or lactation. Diagnoses were based on clinical symptoms, serum thyroxine and TRAb, thyroid ultrasound and orbital computed tomography. Ficoll-Paque density gradient centrifugation was used to isolate PBMCs from about 10 ml of fresh peripheral blood. Total RNA was extracted with Trizol reagent, and quality was checked on an Agilent 2100 Bioanalyzer. Reading the germline V gene gives CDR1 MDHEN and CDR2 SYDVKM. The CDR3, cysteine through phenylalanine, is 17 amino acids long. Just the 51-base CDR3 DNA is kept, in frame starting at base 1. V is shortened by 5 bases, J by 0 bases, and the region joining them spans 14 bases.

The TCR beta CDR3 regions were amplified from the RNA transcripts. For the first round of RT-PCR on the TCR CDR3, the HTBI primer set was used together with the Qiagen OneStep RT-PCR kit. The libraries were constructed in a second round of multiplex PCR and then size-selected and purified. Sequencing of the libraries was done on an Illumina HiSeq2000 using paired-end 100 bp reads. In the source study's methods: SOAPnuke was used to process the raw data, throwing out any read that contained adapters or uncalled bases, had a mean Phred below 15, or lacked an exact constant-primer or identifier match. COPE v1.2.5 was used to merge the high-quality paired reads, and each unique nucleotide sequence was defined as a clonotype. MiTCR v1.1 was used to align the clonotypes against IMGT TRBV, TRBD and TRBJ reference segments. Only V-J combinations with frequency above 0.0001, covering about 99% of repertoires, were analysed. The TCS score was defined as F50 (clonal expansion) divided by E x V (chaos), with BLOSUM62-based TCRdist calculated between CDR3 peptides within each V-J. Welch's t-statistics and random forest reduced 500 to 650 V-J features to about 13, which were used in a naive Bayes classifier (R e1071). TCRdb trimmed the raw reads at Q25, called clones with MiXCR and kept productive beta chains. Rows merge per CDR3 protein into single entries with the most common DNA and genes. It is TCRdb's table, rather than the study itself, that gives the V and J calls and clone size. The sample table contains 550,000 to 800,000 distinct CDR3 sequences; only one count was recorded for around 16% of them. Roughly 16% of the sample is in the top ten clones.

Sequenced sample: blood. The sequence is built from TRBV28 and TRBJ2-6; the D gene may be TRBD1 or TRBD2, since each aligns over 5 bases. The sequence came from a man aged 45 to 65 with Graves' hyperthyroidism. The CDR3 sequence is CASSGTGPSSGANVLTF. The DNA sequence is as follows: TGTGCCAGCAGTGGGACGGGCCCCTCCTCTGGGGCCAACGTCCTGACTTTC. Joined to the reference TRBV28 and TRBJ2-6 proteins, this CDR3 gives the full variable domain: DVKVTQSSRYLVKRTGEKVFLECVQDMDHENMFWYRQDPGLGLRLIYFSYDVKMKEKGDIPEGYSVSREKKERFSLILESASTNQTSMYLCASSGTGPSSGANVLTFGAGSRLTVL.